The 22 T cell receptor beta chains below all came from one sample that was sequenced in a study of spatial heterogeneity in lung cancer (dated by TCRdb to between 2019 and 2020). Broad study findings and their caveats: The tumor nonsynonymous mutation count correlated with the number of expanded alpha and beta TCRs within the tumor.

Their cognate antigens are unknown. Receptors were amplified or captured by 5' RACE. TCRdb lists the instrument as NextSeq 500. The raw public reads went through TCRdb reprocessing: fastp at Q25, MiXCR clone calling, in-frame beta chains kept. Identical CDR3 proteins give one entry, which carries the most common genes and DNA. The table for this sample lists some 97,000 distinct CDR3 sequences; 3.5% to 5% of them were counted only once. Less than 25% of the sample comes from the top ten. This sample's time point label indicates: sample taken at primary tumor resection. Sample: lung tumor tissue, taken at surgery. The receptors stem from a male donor with early-stage non-small cell lung cancer.

This clonotype has ten or more counts. The V gene is TRBV29-1, the J gene TRBJ2-1, with 10 bases that match TRBD2. In germline, CDR1 is SQVTM, CDR2 ANQGSEA. V gave up 3 bases and J gave up 6 bases; unmatched junction bases: 11. The CDR3 extends over 16 amino acids. This chain's CDR3 is CSVEGQREGNFNEQFF. CDR3 coding DNA: TGCAGCGTTGAGGGGCAGCGGGAGGGAAATTTCAATGAGCAGTTCTTC.

This clonotype has a count of ten or more. The chain combines TRBV2 with TRBJ1-3; D remains ambiguous. The V and J ends lost 7 bases and 2 bases respectively, with 9 bases between them. This CDR3 is built from 13 residues. Per germline, CDR1 SNHLY and CDR2 FYNNEI. In DNA, the CDR3 is TGTGCCAGCATGGTTAATCCTGGAAACACCATATATTTT. Its translation: CASMVNPGNTIYF.

This clonotype has just a few counts. This rearrangement joins TRBV15 to TRBJ2-7, with D perhaps matching TRBD2 (5 bases). The CDR3 sequence is 16 residues long. CDR1 is LNHNV, CDR2 YYDKDF, per germline (reference sequence). Trimming shortened V by 0 bases and J by 6 bases, and 18 bases separated the two germline ends. The DNA for the CDR3 is TGTGCCACCAGCAGAGATCAATCAGGACTTAGCCCCGAGCAGTACTTC. This gives the protein CATSRDQSGLSPEQYF.

This chain connects TRBV7-9 to TRBJ1-1; no clear D. V was cut by 5 bases and J by 3 bases, with 7 bases left in between. CDR1 and CDR2 (germline): SEHNR, FQNEAQ (reference sequence). This CDR3 spans 12 amino acids. The chain's CDR3 is CASSKGYTEAFF. DNA for the CDR3: TGTGCCAGCAGCAAGGGTTACACTGAAGCTTTCTTT.

The rearrangement links TRBV5-1 to TRBJ1-3, with unresolved D. With 7 bases removed from V and 4 bases from J, the gap between germline ends came to 12 bases. In germline, CDR1 is SGHRS, CDR2 YFSETQ. The CDR3 is 13 amino acids. The CDR3 reads CASGLEGGNTIYF. CDR3 nucleotide sequence: TGCGCCAGCGGGCTCGAAGGGGGAAACACCATATATTTT.

The gene calls are TRBV20-1 and TRBJ2-3, with no clear D. The CDR3 runs to 13 residues. Trimming took 0 bases from V and 3 from J, leaving 7 bases between them. CDR1 DFQATT and CDR2 SNEGSKA come from the germline V gene (reference sequence). CDR3 sequence (DNA): TGCAGTGCTAGAGATCCGCGGACAGATACGCAGTATTTT. It translates to CSARDPRTDTQYF.

In this sample, this clonotype turned up many times. This chain joins TRBV6-6 and TRBJ1-2; D is perhaps TRBD1 (5 bases). The germline V gene encodes CDR1 MNHNY and CDR2 SVGAGI (reference sequence). V was trimmed by 6 bases and J by 0 bases, leaving 14 bases between them. There are 15 residues in the CDR3. In DNA form, the CDR3 reads TGTGCCAGCAGCCGAAACAGGAGCCCTAACTATGGCTACACCTTC. Its protein product is CASSRNRSPNYGYTF.

A few counts support this clonotype. This chain joins TRBV12-3 or TRBV12-4 and TRBJ2-1; D is unresolved. The CDR3 runs 16 residues. Trimming pared 6 bases from V and 5 bases from J, leaving 20 bases between. The CDR3 region has the DNA TGTGCCAGCAGCCATAGGTCAAGGTCGAAGAACAATGAGCAGTTCTTC. This translates into CASSHRSRSKNNEQFF.

The chain links TRBV6-2 or TRBV6-3 to TRBJ2-1; 9 bases fit TRBD2. This CDR3 is 15 amino acids long. The trim removed 2 bases at V and 9 bases at J, leaving 8 bases unmatched. The germline gives CDR1 MNHEY, CDR2 SVGEGT. CDR3 protein: CASSYKTSGGGEQFF. DNA for the CDR3: TGTGCCAGCAGTTACAAGACTAGCGGAGGAGGTGAGCAGTTCTTC.

This clonotype has a count of ten or more. This rearrangement joins TRBV15 to TRBJ1-5; D is undetermined. From germline, CDR1 is LNHNV and CDR2 YYDKDF (reference sequence). The CDR3 totals 15 residues. V dropped 0 bases and J dropped 4 bases, with 10 bases sitting between them. DNA for the CDR3: TGTGCCACCAGCAGAGATTTCAGTTTAAATCAGCCCCAGCATTTT. It codes for CATSRDFSLNQPQHF.

This clonotype was seen a few times. The chain joins TRBV2 to TRBJ1-4, with 9 bases that match TRBD1. CDR1 SNHLY and CDR2 FYNNEI come from the germline V gene. CDR3 length: 18 residues. V lost 6 bases, J lost 6 bases, and 17 bases stayed unmatched. In DNA form, the CDR3 reads TGTGCCAGCAGAGGGAGTCGGAAGGACAGGGGATGGGATGAAAAACTGTTTTTT. It yields the protein CASRGSRKDRGWDEKLFF.

This clonotype was counted at least ten times. The V call is TRBV10-3, the J call TRBJ2-6, with 7 bases identical to TRBD1. Germline CDR1 and CDR2: ENHRY and SYGVKD. This CDR3 region has 15 residues. V was pared by 7 bases and J by 8 bases, with 11 bases of the junction left unmatched. CDR3 sequence (DNA): TGTGCCATCAATGGTGGTACAGGGGAGACCAACGTCCTGACTTTC. This gives the protein CAINGGTGETNVLTF.

This clonotype appeared many times. The genes are TRBV25-1 and TRBJ2-7; possibly TRBD1 or TRBD2 for D (5 bases each). There are 13 residues in the CDR3. The V gene lost 4 bases and the J gene lost 5 bases, with 12 bases spanning the gap. Germline CDR1 is MGHDK and CDR2 is SYGVNS. The CDR3 sequence is CASSGGRSHEQYF. In nucleotides, the CDR3 is TGTGCCAGCAGTGGGGGGAGATCCCACGAGCAGTACTTC.

This clonotype was recorded many times. The rearrangement uses TRBV29-1 and TRBJ2-1, with TRBD1 matching 12 bases. V was pared by 7 bases and J by 8 bases, with 9 bases of the junction left unmatched. The germline V gene has CDR1 SQVTM and CDR2 ANQGSEA. The CDR3 has 14 residues. The DNA for the CDR3 is TGCAGCGGTACCGGGACAGGGGGCTGGGATGAGCAGTTCTTC. Translating it yields CSGTGTGGWDEQFF.

This clonotype was seen repeatedly, ten times or more. This chain connects TRBV28 to TRBJ1-1; a possible D gene is TRBD1 (5 bases). V was cut by 5 bases and J by 3 bases, with 22 bases left in between. Germline V gives CDR1 MDHEN, CDR2 SYDVKM. This CDR3 region has 17 residues. CDR3 amino acids: CASSPDFSYWGDTEAFF. In DNA, the CDR3 is TGTGCCAGCAGTCCTGACTTCTCGTACTGGGGGGACACTGAAGCTTTCTTT.

This clonotype was counted at least ten times. The chain links TRBV7-8 to TRBJ2-1; 10 nucleotides line up with TRBD2. Trimming took 5 bases from V and 5 from J; bases not matched to a gene: 9. The CDR3 covers 16 residues. The germline V gene encodes CDR1 SGHVS and CDR2 FQNEAQ. The CDR3 sequence: CASSPIAGGTHNEQFF. CDR3 sequence (DNA): TGTGCCAGCAGCCCAATAGCGGGGGGCACCCACAATGAGCAGTTCTTC. The variable domain in full, with the rest retrieved from reference TRBV7-8 and TRBJ2-1, is GAGVSQSPRYKVAKRGQDVALRCDPISGHVSLFWYQQALGQGPEFLTYFQNEAQLDKSGLPSDRFFAERPEGSVSTLKIQRTQQEDSAVYLCASSPIAGGTHNEQFFGPGTRLTVL.

At least ten counts were recorded for this clonotype. CDR3 loop: CASSVSQNTGELFF. The CDR3 DNA sequence: TGTGCCAGCAGTGTTTCACAGAACACCGGGGAGCTGTTTTTT. This rearrangement joins TRBV6-4 to TRBJ2-2; D is undetermined. V was trimmed by 4 bases and J by 1 base, leaving 7 bases between them. This CDR3 comprises 14 residues. CDR1 and CDR2 from the germline V gene are MRHNA and SNTAGT.

V and J are TRBV5-1 and TRBJ2-5; D is unclear. Trimming took 1 base from V and 3 from J, leaving 13 bases between them. Germline CDR1 reads SGHRS; CDR2 reads YFSETQ. The CDR3 is 15 residues long. The CDR3 DNA is TGCGCCAGCAGCTTGTCAGGCGCGGCCGAAGAGACCCAGTACTTC. Translated, it gives CASSLSGAAEETQYF.

This clonotype was detected ten times or more. The J gene is TRBJ2-1, the V gene TRBV4-1, with D tentatively TRBD1 or TRBD2 (5 bases each). V was shortened by 3 bases and J by 8 bases, with 8 bases between the two germline ends. The CDR3 has 12 amino acids. Per the germline V gene, CDR1 is MGHRA and CDR2 is YSYEKL. The CDR3 nucleotides are TGCGCCAGCAGCCAGGGGGAATATGAGCAGTTCTTC. Translating gives CASSQGEYEQFF.

This clonotype was recorded at least ten times. The chain has TRBV6-5 and TRBJ2-3; D assignment may be TRBD1 or TRBD2 (5 bases each). The germline V gene has CDR1 MNHEY and CDR2 SVGAGI. CDR3 size: 11 residues. V was clipped by 2 bases and J by 14 bases, with 11 bases between them. The CDR3 reads CASSYLGRRYF. CDR3 DNA sequence: TGTGCCAGCAGTTACCTGGGACGGCGGTATTTT.

This clonotype was counted many times. The chain uses TRBV30 and TRBJ1-4; TRBD1 aligns across 7 bases. V gave up 7 bases and J gave up 2 bases; unmatched junction bases: 7. CDR3 size: 14 residues. From germline, CDR1 is GTSNPN and CDR2 SVGIG (reference sequence). The CDR3 DNA follows: TGTGCCTTACGACAGGGTGCGACTAATGAAAAACTGTTTTTT. Translation gives CALRQGATNEKLFF.

This clonotype was seen more than once but under ten times. V gene TRBV27 combines with J gene TRBJ1-6; possibly TRBD1 for D (5 bases). V lost 5 bases to trimming and J lost 8 bases, with 16 bases between them. The CDR3 spans 15 residues. Germline CDR1 is MNHEY and CDR2 is SMNVEV (reference sequence). The CDR3 protein is CASSHGTGGYSPLHF. CDR3 in DNA: TGTGCCAGCAGTCACGGGACGGGAGGGTATTCACCCCTCCACTTT.